This T cell receptor beta chain emerged from a study of T cells after yellow fever vaccination. Looking at the study overall: Preparation of fractions with low cell numbers was performed using SMART-Seq v4 Ultra Low Input.

Study outcomes and limitations: Reappearing after the booster were most of the clones from primary vaccination (about 95% CD4, approximately 86% CD8).

This clonotype was detected ten times or more. Its antigen is not known. TCRdb re-derived calls from the 5' RACE reads in MiXCR, one entry per CDR3 protein. Altogether 110,000 to 150,000 distinct CDR3 sequences are present, approximately 6.6% being singletons, with the ten largest covering under 0.7%. The sequences come from CD4+ T cells sorted from PBMCs, collected 10 days after the yellow fever booster vaccination. The sequence came from a man aged 25 to 45 who received the YFV17D yellow fever vaccine.

CDR3 amino acids: CASGRARPDTQYF. The CDR3 bases are TGTGCCAGCGGGAGGGCCCGGCCAGATACGCAGTATTTT. V is TRBV2 and J is TRBJ2-3; 7 bases map to TRBD2. J was trimmed by 4 bases and V by 8 bases; bases with no gene match: 6. Germline V gene data show CDR1 as SNHLY and CDR2 as FYNNEI. The CDR3 length is 13 residues.